Listed here are 17 T cell receptor beta chains from one sample, sequenced in a study of T cells in Graves' hyperthyroidism and ophthalmopathy (dated 2019 in TCRdb). To prepare the library, multiplex PCR was applied. Sequencing relied on an Illumina HiSeq 2000. TCR beta CDR3 regions were amplified from RNA transcripts. A first-round RT-PCR of the TCR CDR3 used the HTBI primer set with the Qiagen OneStep RT-PCR kit. In TCRdb, the public reads were trimmed at Q25 with fastp and aligned with MiXCR, with productive beta chains retained. One record per CDR3 amino acid sequence lists the most common genes and DNA. The sample table shows 350,000 or so distinct CDR3 sequences, and 15% to 20% are seen once. Around a sixth of the sample is taken by the ten largest. Sequenced sample: blood. These receptors originate from a woman between 40 and 55 years old with Graves' ophthalmopathy.

As for this clonotype: A single base separates this from a much larger clone, so it may be a read error. The chain couples TRBV10-3 to TRBJ2-7; TRBD2 might be the D (5 bases). This CDR3 comprises 16 residues. Germline CDR1 ENHRY, CDR2 SYGVKD. V was shortened by 0 bases and J by 4 bases, with 16 bases between the two germline ends. The CDR3 nucleotides are TGTGCCATCAGTGAGTCGACCAGCGTGAGGGCGTACGAGCAGTACTTC. Its translation: CAISESTSVRAYEQYF.

This clonotype was detected many times. V gene TRBV4-1 combines with J gene TRBJ2-2; possibly TRBD1 for D (5 bases). V was shortened by 8 bases and J by 3 bases, with 10 bases between the two germline ends. CDR3 length: 13 amino acids. Germline values: CDR1 MGHRA, CDR2 YSYEKL. Here the CDR3 DNA reads TGCGCCAGCCGCGGACAATACACCGGGGAGCTGTTTTTT. Amino acid sequence: CASRGQYTGELFF.

This clonotype was counted at least ten times. The chain links TRBV6-2 or TRBV6-3 to TRBJ2-7; 11 nucleotides agree with TRBD2. Germline assignment: CDR1 MNHEY and CDR2 SVGEGT. V trimming: 7 bases; J trimming: 3 bases; junction bases outside the gene matches: 2. The CDR3 spans 13 residues. The CDR3 DNA reads as TGTGCCAGCAAGACTAGCGGGATCTACGAGCAGTACTTC. Its protein is CASKTSGIYEQYF.

The J gene is TRBJ1-2, the V gene TRBV10-3; D not certain. Trimming took 8 bases from V and 4 from J, leaving 14 bases between them. The length of the CDR3 is 13 residues. Germline V gene lookup returns CDR1 ENHRY and CDR2 SYGVKD. The CDR3 protein is CAIEYDRGYGYTF. DNA for the CDR3: TGTGCCATCGAATACGATCGCGGCTATGGCTACACCTTC.

In its sample, this clonotype was seen many times. V and J are TRBV19 and TRBJ2-5; maybe TRBD1 (6 bases). V was pared by 5 bases and J by 6 bases, with 13 bases between. This CDR3 contains 13 residues. Germline V lookup: CDR1 LNHDA, CDR2 SQIVND (reference sequence). The CDR3 coding sequence is TGTGCCAGTAGTTTGCAGGACAGCAAGACCCAGTACTTC. It translates to CASSLQDSKTQYF.

This clonotype was picked up many times. This chain joins TRBV19 and TRBJ1-2; D remains ambiguous. Germline assignment: CDR1 LNHDA and CDR2 SQIVND (reference sequence). The CDR3 runs to 13 residues. V was pared by 0 bases and J by 3 bases, with 5 bases between. The chain's CDR3 is CASSIDIYYGYTF. The CDR3 DNA sequence: TGTGCCAGTAGTATAGATATATACTATGGCTACACCTTC.

This clonotype occurred many times. The chain couples TRBV20-1 to TRBJ2-4; D ambiguous. CDR3 length: 15 residues. Per the germline V gene, CDR1 is DFQATT and CDR2 is SNEGSKA (reference sequence). With 0 bases removed from V and 0 bases from J, the gap between germline ends came to 9 bases. Written as DNA, the CDR3 is TGCAGTGCTAGAGAGCCCTCCTCAGCCAAAAACATTCAGTACTTC. Encoded protein: CSAREPSSAKNIQYF.

This clonotype was seen ten or more times. The V call is TRBV6-5, the J call TRBJ2-1, with TRBD1 matching over 10 bases. Germline V gene lookup returns CDR1 MNHEY and CDR2 SVGAGI. The V and J ends lost 6 bases and 5 bases, in that order; junction bases with no gene match: 7. This CDR3 has 15 residues. CDR3 DNA: TGTGCCAGCAGGAGCAGGACAGGGGGAAACAATGAGCAGTTCTTC. Its translation is CASRSRTGGNNEQFF.

In its sample, this clonotype was seen many times. The V gene is TRBV9, the J gene TRBJ1-1; 7 bases fit TRBD1. The length of the CDR3 is 15 residues. CDR1 is SGDLS and CDR2 is YYNGEE in the germline V gene. V was pared by 3 bases and J by 0 bases, with 5 bases of the junction left unmatched. The CDR3 protein is CASSEGQTMNTEAFF. CDR3 nucleotides: TGTGCCAGCAGCGAGGGACAGACAATGAACACTGAAGCTTTCTTT.

At least ten counts were recorded for this clonotype. The chain employs TRBV6-5 and TRBJ1-1; D is possibly TRBD1 (6 bases). The germline V gene has CDR1 MNHEY and CDR2 SVGAGI. CDR3 length: 14 residues. The V gene lost 5 bases and the J gene lost 1 base, with 11 bases spanning the gap. As DNA, the CDR3 is TGTGCCAGCAGTCCCTCGACAGGGAACACTGAAGCTTTCTTT. Protein: CASSPSTGNTEAFF.

This clonotype was recorded at least ten times. This chain connects TRBV24-1 to TRBJ2-7; 10 nucleotides align to TRBD1. The CDR3 is 17 residues long. V was pared by 4 bases and J by 6 bases, with 14 bases of the junction left unmatched. Germline CDR1 reads KGHDR; CDR2 reads SFDVKD. The CDR3 DNA reads TGTGCCACCAGTGAGACAATCCCCGGGACAGGGGCGGCCGAGCAGTACTTC. As protein: CATSETIPGTGAAEQYF.

This clonotype was recorded many times. This chain connects TRBV5-1 to TRBJ1-6; D is uncertain. This CDR3 is built from 16 residues. The V gene lost 2 bases and the J gene lost 6 bases, with 15 bases spanning the gap. Germline assignment: CDR1 SGHRS and CDR2 YFSETQ. The CDR3 sequence: CASSFGEASPNSPLHF. CDR3 in DNA: TGCGCCAGCAGCTTCGGGGAGGCCTCACCTAATTCACCCCTCCACTTT.

This clonotype was recorded at least ten times. The chain carries TRBV7-8 and TRBJ2-5, with D maybe TRBD2 (6 bases). V was pared by 6 bases and J by 5 bases, with 16 bases between. Germline V gene sequence: CDR1 SGHVS, CDR2 FQNEAQ. CDR3 length equals 14 residues. CDR3 bases: TGTGCCAGCAGTTTACGTCGGGAGCGGGAGACCCAGTACTTC. Translated: CASSLRRERETQYF.

This clonotype was picked up many times. The V and J genes are TRBV19 and TRBJ1-5, with D tentatively TRBD1 (5 bases). The CDR3 has 17 amino acids. The V gene's germline CDR1 is LNHDA and CDR2 SQIVND (reference sequence). Trimming cost V 1 base and J 0 bases, with 13 bases left between them. The CDR3 reads CASSIGGAGYSNQPQHF. DNA for the CDR3: TGTGCCAGTAGTATAGGGGGCGCGGGATATAGCAATCAGCCCCAGCATTTT.

This clonotype has at least ten counts. The chain employs TRBV6-2 or TRBV6-3 and TRBJ2-3, with D possibly matching TRBD2 (5 bases). Trimming stripped 6 bases from V and 0 bases from J, with 22 bases between. Germline lookup yields CDR1 MNHEY and CDR2 SVGEGT. The CDR3 is 18 residues long. The CDR3 region has the DNA TGTGCCAGCAGGTCCCTGGGAGCACGGGGTCCTAGCACAGATACGCAGTATTTT. Amino acids: CASRSLGARGPSTDTQYF.

The chain recombines TRBV2 with TRBJ2-5; D gene unclear. CDR3 length: 12 residues. Looked up from germline, CDR1 is SNHLY and CDR2 is FYNNEI. V dropped 11 bases and J dropped 4 bases, with 14 bases sitting between them. CDR3 coding DNA: TGTGCCGGGATTAGGGTAGGAGAGACCCAGTACTTC. Its protein is CAGIRVGETQYF.

In this sample, this clonotype turned up many times. This chain links TRBV6-1 with TRBJ2-7; D unresolved. Germline loops: CDR1 MNHNS, CDR2 SASEGT. Trimming took 1 base from V and 3 from J, leaving 13 bases between them. This CDR3 comprises 15 residues. DNA of the CDR3: TGTGCCAGCAGTGAAGGGCAGCATTCCGTCTACGAGCAGTACTTC. Protein sequence: CASSEGQHSVYEQYF.